This T cell receptor (beta chain) comes out of a study of regulatory T cells in long-lasting Graves disease. Time point of the sample: newly diagnosed GD, antithyroid drugs for less than 3 months. The TCR library was made from RNA that had been extracted from PBMCs in TRIzol. V shed 4 bases, J shed 3 bases, and the junction held 10 bases outside the gene matches. Per germline, CDR1 MNHEY and CDR2 SVGEGT. The CDR3 has 16 residues. Arm-PCR of CDR3 regions with iRepertoire HTBI primers generated TCR beta libraries. TCRdb re-called the multiplex PCR reads through MiXCR, storing one row per CDR3 protein. The sample holds 600,000 to 650,000 distinct CDR3 sequences; roughly 15% are singletons and the top ten take about 18%. The same sample was also used in a study of T cells in Graves' hyperthyroidism and ophthalmopathy. That work states: Most expanded thyroid clonotypes above 0.001 recurred in blood.

The source of this sequence is a woman younger than 45 with Graves disease. The chain joins TRBV6-2 or TRBV6-3 to TRBJ1-2; TRBD1 matches 8 bases. The sample consisted of peripheral blood mononuclear cells (PBMCs), taken at new diagnosis, from a patient treated with antithyroid drugs. As DNA, the CDR3 is TGTGCCAGCAGTTCGATCTCGACAGGGGTTGACTATGGCTACACCTTC. Residues: CASSSISTGVDYGYTF.